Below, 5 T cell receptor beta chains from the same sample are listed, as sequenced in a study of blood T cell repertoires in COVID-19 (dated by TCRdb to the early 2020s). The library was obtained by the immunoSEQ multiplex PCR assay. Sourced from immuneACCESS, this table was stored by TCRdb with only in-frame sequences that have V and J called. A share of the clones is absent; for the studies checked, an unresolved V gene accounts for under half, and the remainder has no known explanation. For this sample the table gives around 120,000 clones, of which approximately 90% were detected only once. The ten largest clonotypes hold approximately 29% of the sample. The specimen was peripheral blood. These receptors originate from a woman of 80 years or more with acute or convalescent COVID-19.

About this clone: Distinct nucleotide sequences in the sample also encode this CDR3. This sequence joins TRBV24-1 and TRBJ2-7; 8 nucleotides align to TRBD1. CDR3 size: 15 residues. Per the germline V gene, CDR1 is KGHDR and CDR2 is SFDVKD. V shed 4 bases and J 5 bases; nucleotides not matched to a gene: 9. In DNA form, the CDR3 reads TGTGCCACCAGTGACGGAACAGGGGGTAGAGACGAGCAGTACTTC. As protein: CATSDGTGGRDEQYF.

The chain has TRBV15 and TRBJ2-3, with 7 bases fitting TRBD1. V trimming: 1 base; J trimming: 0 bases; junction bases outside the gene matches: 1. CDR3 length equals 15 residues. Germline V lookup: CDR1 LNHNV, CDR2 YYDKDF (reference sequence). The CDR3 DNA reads TGTGCCACCAGCAGAGTGACAGGGAGCACAGATACGCAGTATTTT. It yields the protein CATSRVTGSTDTQYF.

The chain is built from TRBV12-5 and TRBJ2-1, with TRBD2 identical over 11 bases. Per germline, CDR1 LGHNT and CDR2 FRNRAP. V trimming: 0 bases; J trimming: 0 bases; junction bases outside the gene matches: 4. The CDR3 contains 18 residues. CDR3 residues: CASGLVLLAGGSYNEQFF. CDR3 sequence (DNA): TGTGCTAGTGGTTTGGTTTTGCTAGCGGGGGGCTCCTACAATGAGCAGTTCTTC.

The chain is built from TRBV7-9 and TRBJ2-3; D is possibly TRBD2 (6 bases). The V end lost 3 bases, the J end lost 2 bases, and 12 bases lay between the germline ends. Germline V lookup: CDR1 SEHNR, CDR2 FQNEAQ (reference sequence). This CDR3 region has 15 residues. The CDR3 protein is CASSFLSGNTDTQYF. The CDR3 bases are TGTGCCAGCAGCTTTCTTAGCGGAAACACAGATACGCAGTATTTT.

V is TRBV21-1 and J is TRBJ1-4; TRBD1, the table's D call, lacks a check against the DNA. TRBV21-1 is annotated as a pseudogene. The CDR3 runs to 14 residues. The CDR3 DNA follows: TGTGCCAGCAGCAAGGGACAGTTTTCTGAAAAACTGTTTTTT. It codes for CASSKGQFSEKLFF.